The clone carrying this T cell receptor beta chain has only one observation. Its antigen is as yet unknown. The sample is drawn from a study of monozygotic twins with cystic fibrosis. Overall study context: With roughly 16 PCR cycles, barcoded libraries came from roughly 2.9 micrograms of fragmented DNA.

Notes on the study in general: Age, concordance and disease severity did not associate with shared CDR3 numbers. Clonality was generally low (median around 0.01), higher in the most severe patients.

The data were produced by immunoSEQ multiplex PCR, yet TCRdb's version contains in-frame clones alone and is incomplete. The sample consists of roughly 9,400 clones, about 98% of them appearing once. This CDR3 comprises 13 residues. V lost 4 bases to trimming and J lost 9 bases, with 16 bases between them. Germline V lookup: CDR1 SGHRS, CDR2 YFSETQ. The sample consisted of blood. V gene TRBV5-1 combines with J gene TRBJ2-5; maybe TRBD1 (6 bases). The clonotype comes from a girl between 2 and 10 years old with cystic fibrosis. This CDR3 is CASSVPTGSAQYF. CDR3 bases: TGCGCCAGCAGCGTCCCCACAGGGTCGGCCCAGTACTTC.